A selection of T cell receptor beta chains follows, all from one sample in a study of blood T cell repertoires in COVID-19. Produced via immunoSEQ multiplex PCR; TCRdb's table is partial and in-frame only. The sample lists 200,000 or so clones, 75% to 90% occurring once. Material: peripheral blood. These receptors were obtained from a human donor in a cohort sampled during active COVID-19. Each CDR3 is given with its conserved first and last residue. The D gene is left open where the match is weak. Size is omitted from some rows. Given values are once, few, many or a class for expanded clones.

CDR3 | DNA | D | size | J | V
CASSASGSYNEQFF | TGTGCCAGCAGCGCTAGCGGGTCCTACAATGAGCAGTTCTTC | TRBD2 | few | TRBJ2-1 | TRBV9
CASSLTGPREDEQYF | TGCGCCAGCAGCCTGACTGGTCCTCGGGAGGACGAGCAGTACTTC | TRBD2 | - | TRBJ2-7 | TRBV4-1
CASSLGTSGRVYEQYF | TGTGCCAGCAGCTTGGGGACTAGCGGGAGGGTCTACGAGCAGTACTTC | TRBD2 | - | TRBJ2-7 | TRBV5-4
CASSEDGSVTEAFF | TGTGCCAGCAGTGAAGACGGGTCGGTCACTGAAGCTTTCTTT | - | - | TRBJ1-1 | TRBV6-1
CASSPGGSGITGGTQYF | TGTGCCAGCAGTCCTGGCGGTAGCGGGATCACCGGGGGTACGCAGTATTTT | TRBD2 | once | TRBJ2-3 | TRBV28
CASSSRGLHEQYF | TGCGCCAGCAGCTCGCGGGGGCTCCACGAGCAGTACTTC | - | few | TRBJ2-7 | TRBV5-1
CASSPRLAGGTGELFF | TGTGCCAGCAGTCCGAGACTAGCGGGAGGCACCGGGGAGCTGTTTTTT | TRBD2 | - | TRBJ2-2 | TRBV27
CASSPAEVQYF | TGTGCCAGCAGCCCCGCGGAGGTGCAGTACTTC | - | - | TRBJ2-7 | TRBV7-9
CASSLLGDTQYF | TGTGCCAGCAGCTTACTGGGCGATACGCAGTATTTT | - | - | TRBJ2-3 | TRBV7-9
CASSYQRISYEQYF | TGTGCCAGCAGTTATCAGCGGATCTCCTACGAGCAGTACTTC | - | - | TRBJ2-7 | TRBV13